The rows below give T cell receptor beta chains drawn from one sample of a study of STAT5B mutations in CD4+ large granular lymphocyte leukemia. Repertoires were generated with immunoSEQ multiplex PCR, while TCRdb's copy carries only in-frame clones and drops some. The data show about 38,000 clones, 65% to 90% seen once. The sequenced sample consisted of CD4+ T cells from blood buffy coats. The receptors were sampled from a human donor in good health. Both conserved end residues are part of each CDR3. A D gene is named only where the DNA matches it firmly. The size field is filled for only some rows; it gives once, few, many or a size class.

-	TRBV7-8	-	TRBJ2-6	TGTGCCAGCAGCTCCCAGCCGGGGGGCACCTACTCTGGGGCCAACGTCCTGACTTTC	CASSSQPGGTYSGANVLTF
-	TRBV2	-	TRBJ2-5	TGTGCCAGCAGTGAACAAGAGACCCAGTACTTC	CASSEQETQYF
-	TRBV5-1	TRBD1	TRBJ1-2	TGCGCCAGCAGCTTATGGAGACAGGGGAAGGACTATGGCTACACCTTC	CASSLWRQGKDYGYTF
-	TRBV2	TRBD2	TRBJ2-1	TGTGCCAGCATGTGGACTAGCGGGGCAATTAATGAGCAGTTCTTC	CASMWTSGAINEQFF
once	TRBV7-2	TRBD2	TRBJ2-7	TGTGCCAGCAGCACCCTAGCGGGAGGGTACGAGCAGTACTTC	CASSTLAGGYEQYF
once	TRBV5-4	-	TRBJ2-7	TGTGCCAGCAGCTTGGACAGAGACCTATACGAGCAGTACTTC	CASSLDRDLYEQYF
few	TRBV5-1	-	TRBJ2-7	TGCGCCAGCAGCTTGGGTGCGGGGCCCTACGAGCAGTACTTC	CASSLGAGPYEQYF
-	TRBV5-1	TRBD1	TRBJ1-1	TGCGCCAGCAGCTTGGCAGGGGGGAACACTGAAGCTTTCTTT	CASSLAGGNTEAFF
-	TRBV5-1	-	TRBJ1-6	TGCGCCAGCACACCAGGGGAAATCTATAATTCACCCCTCCACTTT	CASTPGEIYNSPLHF
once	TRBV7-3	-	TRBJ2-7	TGTGCCAGCAGCTTAAGGGGTCAGGGCTACGAGCAGTACTTC	CASSLRGQGYEQYF